The rows below give T cell receptor beta chains drawn from one sample of a study of spatial heterogeneity in lung cancer. MiXCR was run by TCRdb on the 5' RACE reads, yielding one entry per CDR3 protein. Of approximately 93,000 distinct CDR3 sequences listed, roughly 21% are singletons. The sample in question was PBMCs, obtained at follow-up. The receptors come from a male donor with early-stage non-small cell lung cancer. CDR3s include the opening cysteine and the closing phenylalanine or tryptophan. A D gene is named only where the DNA matches it firmly. Clone sizes are given selectively: once, few, many, or a class where the clone is expanded.

j_gene,d_gene,v_gene,abundance,CDR3aa,CDR3nt
TRBJ1-1,.,TRBV20-1,.,CSASSAQEWTEAFF,TGCAGTGCTAGTTCGGCACAGGAGTGGACTGAAGCTTTCTTT
TRBJ2-1,TRBD2,TRBV19,.,CASSNPSGGGEQFF,TGTGCCAGTAGTAACCCTAGCGGGGGTGGTGAGCAGTTCTTC
TRBJ2-1,TRBD1,TRBV5-1,.,CASSLALSGQGANEQFF,TGCGCCAGCAGCTTGGCATTGTCGGGACAGGGGGCTAATGAGCAGTTCTTC
TRBJ2-3,TRBD1,TRBV12-3/TRBV12-4,few,CASSNRIGKGAGTDTQYF,TGTGCCAGCAGCAACAGAATCGGGAAGGGGGCTGGCACAGATACGCAGTATTTT
TRBJ1-5,.,TRBV7-8,few,CASSRTRKNQPQHF,TGTGCCAGCAGCCGGACACGGAAAAATCAGCCCCAGCATTTT
TRBJ2-1,TRBD2,TRBV15,.,CATSGGGLANYNEQFF,TGTGCCACCAGCGGAGGCGGACTAGCCAACTACAATGAGCAGTTCTTC
TRBJ2-4,.,TRBV24-1,many,CATSATGTGENIQYF,TGTGCCACCAGTGCGACAGGGACGGGGGAAAACATTCAGTACTTC
TRBJ2-2,.,TRBV6-2/TRBV6-3,few,CASSYGGVRTGELFF,TGTGCCAGCAGTTACGGCGGAGTAAGAACCGGGGAGCTGTTTTTT
TRBJ2-2,.,TRBV2,.,CASSFSGNTGELFF,TGTGCCAGCAGCTTTAGCGGGAACACCGGGGAGCTGTTTTTT
TRBJ1-5,.,TRBV27,many,CASSLGGIEPQHF,TGTGCCAGCAGTTTAGGGGGAATTGAGCCCCAGCATTTT
TRBJ2-2,.,TRBV24-1,.,CATRASGELFF,TGTGCCACCAGGGCGTCCGGGGAGCTGTTTTTT
TRBJ1-5,.,TRBV24-1,many,CATSDPGSNQPQHF,TGTGCCACCAGTGACCCGGGGAGCAATCAGCCCCAGCATTTT
TRBJ1-1,.,TRBV5-1,.,CASNNAWESTEAFF,TGCGCCAGCAACAATGCGTGGGAGAGCACTGAAGCTTTCTTT
TRBJ2-7,.,TRBV12-3/TRBV12-4,many,CASTSRDRFSYEQYF,TGTGCCAGCACCTCACGAGACAGATTCTCCTACGAGCAGTACTTC
TRBJ2-3,TRBD1,TRBV5-1,.,CASRRDRNTDTQYF,TGCGCCAGCAGACGGGACAGAAACACAGATACGCAGTATTTT
TRBJ1-2,TRBD1,TRBV24-1,.,CATSDPGTVNYGYTF,TGTGCCACCAGTGATCCCGGGACAGTTAACTATGGCTACACCTTC
TRBJ1-3,.,TRBV30,.,CAWSPPGNTIYF,TGTGCCTGGAGTCCCCCTGGAAACACCATATATTTT
TRBJ1-5,.,TRBV20-1,.,CSAKEQGVLNQPQHF,TGCAGTGCAAAGGAACAGGGAGTTCTCAATCAGCCCCAGCATTTT
TRBJ1-2,.,TRBV2,.,CASSDLDGTEDWAPNYGYTF,TGTGCCAGCAGTGATTTGGACGGGACGGAGGACTGGGCCCCCAACTATGGCTACACCTTC
TRBJ1-3,.,TRBV5-1,.,CASSLAGAAGSGNTIYF,TGCGCCAGCAGCTTGGCCGGGGCCGCGGGCTCTGGAAACACCATATATTTT
TRBJ1-1,.,TRBV3-1,many,CASSQQFSGTEAFF,TGTGCCAGCAGCCAACAGTTCTCGGGCACTGAAGCTTTCTTT
TRBJ2-3,TRBD2,TRBV7-2,.,CASSPAGLVLYF,TGTGCCAGCAGCCCCGCGGGACTAGTCCTGTATTTT
TRBJ2-1,TRBD2,TRBV19,many,CASSIIAGGLNEQFF,TGTGCCAGTAGTATAATAGCGGGGGGGCTGAATGAGCAGTTCTTC
TRBJ2-5,.,TRBV11-2,many,CASSWTQTPGDQYF,TGTGCCAGCAGCTGGACGCAAACTCCTGGAGACCAGTACTTC
TRBJ1-2,.,TRBV7-2,.,CASSLSSLGDYGYTF,TGTGCCAGCAGCTTGTCCTCACTGGGCGACTATGGCTACACCTTC
TRBJ1-2,TRBD1,TRBV18,many,CASSAGQGKSDGYTF,TGTGCCAGCTCAGCCGGACAGGGGAAATCGGATGGCTACACCTTC
TRBJ2-3,.,TRBV11-2,few,CASSLVGGSTDTQYF,TGTGCCAGCAGCTTAGTCGGCGGAAGCACAGATACGCAGTATTTT
TRBJ1-5,.,TRBV20-1,.,CSARVEGLIQPQHF,TGCAGTGCTAGAGTGGAGGGGCTGATTCAGCCCCAGCATTTT
TRBJ2-1,.,TRBV5-4,few,CASSSRHSLYSYNEQFF,TGTGCCAGCAGCTCCCGGCACAGCCTGTACTCGTACAATGAGCAGTTCTTC
TRBJ1-4,.,TRBV5-6,few,CASSPSPAATNEKLFF,TGTGCCAGCAGCCCTTCACCGGCCGCAACTAATGAAAAACTGTTTTTT
TRBJ1-6,.,TRBV5-1,.,CASSLGLSGGRNSPLHF,TGCGCCAGCAGCTTGGGATTATCAGGAGGACGGAATTCACCCCTCCACTTT
TRBJ1-3,.,TRBV7-9,few,CASSLEPSAGNTIYF,TGTGCCAGCAGCTTAGAACCCTCAGCGGGAAACACCATATATTTT
TRBJ2-5,TRBD1,TRBV7-6,few,CASSLTSGQGWETQYF,TGTGCCAGCAGCTTAACCTCGGGACAGGGGTGGGAGACCCAGTACTTC
TRBJ2-7,TRBD2,TRBV9,.,CASSVGAGAPYEQYF,TGTGCCAGCAGCGTAGGAGCGGGAGCCCCTTACGAGCAGTACTTC
TRBJ2-7,.,TRBV20-1,few,CSAREGTGTYEQYF,TGCAGTGCTAGAGAGGGAACAGGGACCTACGAGCAGTACTTC
TRBJ1-5,TRBD1,TRBV7-2,few,CASTRTGGNQPQHF,TGTGCCAGCACCAGGACAGGGGGCAATCAGCCCCAGCATTTT
TRBJ2-1,TRBD2,TRBV19,.,CASSIGTSSNEQFF,TGTGCCAGTAGTATAGGGACTAGCTCCAATGAGCAGTTCTTC
TRBJ1-5,TRBD1,TRBV27,few,CASRRNRDRNQPQHF,TGTGCCAGCAGGCGGAACCGGGACAGAAATCAGCCCCAGCATTTT
TRBJ1-6,.,TRBV20-1,.,CSASTGTNSPLHF,TGCAGTGCTTCAACAGGAACTAATTCACCCCTCCACTTT
TRBJ2-5,TRBD1,TRBV25-1,.,CASAGRARGQGETQYF,TGTGCCAGCGCCGGAAGGGCCAGGGGGCAAGGAGAGACCCAGTACTTC
TRBJ1-3,.,TRBV7-9,few,CASSSTLTSSGNTIYF,TGTGCCAGCAGCTCGACTTTGACAAGCTCTGGAAACACCATATATTTT
TRBJ1-4,TRBD1,TRBV25-1,.,CASRPPRTGGGEKLFF,TGTGCCAGCAGACCTCCTAGGACAGGGGGGGGTGAAAAACTGTTTTTT
TRBJ2-4,TRBD1,TRBV6-1,few,CASSPGQGKNIQYF,TGTGCCAGCAGCCCGGGACAGGGAAAAAACATTCAGTACTTC
TRBJ2-2,.,TRBV2,few,CASSESGSGTGELFF,TGTGCCAGCAGTGAATCCGGGAGTGGCACCGGGGAGCTGTTTTTT
TRBJ2-1,.,TRBV24-1,few,CAPRRWQFF,TGTGCCCCGCGGAGGTGGCAGTTCTTC
TRBJ1-6,.,TRBV27,few,CASKPNSYNSPLHF,TGTGCCAGCAAACCGAACTCCTATAATTCACCCCTCCACTTT